The rows below give T cell receptor beta chains drawn from one sample of a study of cytomegalovirus exposure and HLA in healthy donors. Sequencing used immunoSEQ multiplex PCR; TCRdb keeps in-frame clones, though not all of them. The sample records about 84,000 clones, approximately 91% being singletons. What was sequenced was PBMCs. The receptors derive from a man aged 30 to 45 in good health and CMV-seronegative. The CDR3 runs from the conserved cysteine through the conserved F or W. The D gene is left open where the match is weak. Where a row states a size, it is once, few, many or the class of an expanded clone; other rows omit it.

J gene | CDR3 length | V gene | clone size | D gene | CDR3 DNA | CDR3 protein
TRBJ1-5 | 13 | TRBV19 | NA | NA | TGTGCCAGTAGTCTCCGGGCCGACGGGGCCCAGCATTTT | CASSLRADGAQHF
TRBJ2-2 | 12 | TRBV12-5 | once | NA | TGTGCTAGTGGTGCCTCGAGTGGGGAGCTGTTTTTT | CASGASSGELFF
TRBJ2-5 | 13 | TRBV6-5 | NA | TRBD2 | TGTGCCAGCAGGCCTAGCGGGACGGAGACCCAGTACTTC | CASRPSGTETQYF
TRBJ2-7 | 15 | TRBV10-2 | NA | NA | TGCGCCAGCAGTGAGGCCGGGAGATGGACCTACGAGCAGTACTTC | CASSEAGRWTYEQYF
TRBJ2-7 | 13 | TRBV28 | NA | TRBD2 | TGTGCCAGCAGTTTCGCGGGGGACTACGAGCAGTACTTC | CASSFAGDYEQYF
TRBJ2-2 | 13 | TRBV6-4 | medium-sized | TRBD2 | TGTGCCAGCAGTACTAGCGGGACCGGGGAGCTGTTTTTT | CASSTSGTGELFF
TRBJ2-7 | 14 | TRBV10-3 | NA | TRBD1 | TGTGCCATCGGGGAGACAGGGGGTAATTACGAGCAGTACTTC | CAIGETGGNYEQYF
TRBJ1-2 | 12 | TRBV5-1 | NA | NA | TGCGCCAGCAGCCCCGCTAACTATGGCTACACCTTC | CASSPANYGYTF
TRBJ1-4 | 15 | TRBV28 | NA | TRBD1 | TGTGCCAGCAGCCGACCGGGACAGAAAGGGGAAAAACTGTTTTTT | CASSRPGQKGEKLFF
TRBJ2-3 | 16 | TRBV7-2 | NA | NA | TGTGCCAGCAGCTTAGTGCTAGGACAGAACACAGATACGCAGTATTTT | CASSLVLGQNTDTQYF
TRBJ2-3 | 15 | TRBV5-4 | NA | NA | TGTGCCAGCAGCGCCGGGTGGGTATCCACAGATACGCAGTATTTT | CASSAGWVSTDTQYF
TRBJ2-7 | 16 | TRBV28 | NA | NA | TGTGCCAGCACCCCCCGTTGGGACTTGAGTTCCTACGAGCAGTACTTC | CASTPRWDLSSYEQYF
TRBJ2-2 | 15 | TRBV7-8 | NA | TRBD2 | TGTGCCAGCAGCTTAACTAGCGGGGTTGGCGGGGAGCTGTTTTTT | CASSLTSGVGGELFF
TRBJ2-1 | 15 | TRBV2 | NA | TRBD2 | TGTGCCAGCAGTCAGGGACTAGCGGGAGGTTTTGAGCAGTTCTTC | CASSQGLAGGFEQFF
TRBJ1-1 | 14 | TRBV27 | NA | NA | TGTGCCAGCAGTTTACAGGGTCTCAGCACTGAAGCTTTCTTT | CASSLQGLSTEAFF
TRBJ1-3 | 13 | TRBV29-1 | NA | TRBD1 | TGCAGCGTTGAGGGGACAGTTGGAAACACCATATATTTT | CSVEGTVGNTIYF
TRBJ1-1 | 13 | TRBV29-1 | NA | NA | TGCAGCGTTTTACCTACGACCACAGGTGAAGCTTTCTTT | CSVLPTTTGEAFF
TRBJ1-1 | 14 | TRBV6-1 | NA | NA | TGTGCCAGCAGTGTCAGGGTAGCGAACACTGAAGCTTTCTTT | CASSVRVANTEAFF
TRBJ1-5 | 13 | TRBV10-2 | NA | TRBD1 | TGCGCCAGCACCCGGGACAGTAATCAGCCCCAGCATTTT | CASTRDSNQPQHF
TRBJ1-2 | 14 | TRBV27 | NA | TRBD1 | TGTGCCAGCAGGTTTGCAGGGGGCTACTATGGCTACACCTTC | CASRFAGGYYGYTF
TRBJ1-1 | 15 | TRBV6-6 | few | TRBD1 | TGTGCCAGCAGCTCCTTGGACAGGGGGCACACTGAAGCTTTCTTT | CASSSLDRGHTEAFF
TRBJ2-5 | 14 | TRBV13 | NA | TRBD1 | TGTGCCAGCAGCTTTGGGACAGTCCAAGAGACCCAGTACTTC | CASSFGTVQETQYF
TRBJ2-1 | 13 | TRBV5-4 | few | NA | TGTGCCAGCAGCCGACGGTTCGGGGATGAGCAGTTCTTC | CASSRRFGDEQFF
TRBJ2-2 | 14 | TRBV19 | NA | TRBD2 | TGTGCCACCGAGCGGGGGGACCTACCCGGGGAGCTGTTTTTT | CATERGDLPGELFF
TRBJ2-2 | 15 | TRBV28 | NA | TRBD2 | TGTGCCAGCAGCGGTAGCGGGGCTCAGGAGGGGGAGCTGTTTTTT | CASSGSGAQEGELFF
TRBJ1-3 | 19 | TRBV5-6 | NA | TRBD1 | TGTGCCAGCAGCGGGACCGGGACAGCTACCGGACGCTCTGGAAACACCATATATTTT | CASSGTGTATGRSGNTIYF
TRBJ2-7 | 16 | TRBV2 | NA | NA | TGTGCCAGCAGGGAAATTGGTGTTCTAGGCCGCTACGAGCAGTACTTC | CASREIGVLGRYEQYF
TRBJ2-2 | 15 | TRBV30 | NA | TRBD2 | TGTGCCTGGAGTCTGACTAGCGGAGGCACCGGGGAGCTGTTTTTT | CAWSLTSGGTGELFF
TRBJ2-6 | 18 | TRBV4-1 | NA | NA | TGCGCCAGCAGCCAAGATAGTGGGGCCCTCTCTGGGGCCAACGTCCTGACTTTC | CASSQDSGALSGANVLTF
TRBJ1-4 | 15 | TRBV7-2 | NA | NA | TGTGCCAGCAGCTTGTTTGGCGCGGGTAATGAAAAACTGTTTTTT | CASSLFGAGNEKLFF
TRBJ1-3 | 15 | TRBV7-8 | NA | TRBD1 | TGTGCCAGCAGCCCCGGGACAGGCTCTGGAAACACCATATATTTT | CASSPGTGSGNTIYF
TRBJ1-5 | 11 | TRBV6-4 | NA | TRBD1 | TGTGCCATCCAGGGGGTTCAGCCCCAGCATTTT | CAIQGVQPQHF
TRBJ2-5 | 16 | TRBV6-5 | once | NA | TGTGCCAGCAGTTCCACCTTTGTCCGGGGCCAAGAGACCCAGTACTTC | CASSSTFVRGQETQYF
TRBJ2-2 | 15 | TRBV2 | NA | TRBD1 | TGTGCCAGCAGCGACACAGGGGTCGACACCGGGGAGCTGTTTTTT | CASSDTGVDTGELFF
TRBJ1-4 | 17 | TRBV21-1 | NA | NA | TGTGCCAGCAGCAAAGCAACACCTACGGCGGCTAATGAAAAACTGTTTTTT | CASSKATPTAANEKLFF
TRBJ2-7 | 15 | TRBV11-3 | NA | NA | TGTGCCAGCAGCCTCCGGGGGGCCCCTATCTACGAGCAGTACTTC | CASSLRGAPIYEQYF
TRBJ2-1 | 15 | TRBV7-2 | few | NA | TGTGCCAGCACTGTTAGCGGAAGCTCCTACAATGAGCAGTTCTTC | CASTVSGSSYNEQFF
TRBJ2-2 | 17 | TRBV5-4 | NA | TRBD2 | TGTGCCAGCAGACCGGGACTAGCGGGGGGGAGCACCGGGGAGCTGTTTTTT | CASRPGLAGGSTGELFF
TRBJ1-5 | 12 | TRBV6-6 | NA | NA | TGTGCCAGCACAAATTTTGATCAGCCCCAGCATTTT | CASTNFDQPQHF
TRBJ2-1 | 16 | TRBV15 | NA | TRBD1 | TGTGCCACCAGCAGAGTAGCTGGACAGGGGGGCAATGAGCAGTTCTTC | CATSRVAGQGGNEQFF